The 29 T cell receptor beta chains below all came from one sample that was sequenced in a study of spatial heterogeneity in lung cancer (dated by TCRdb to about 2019). The full study reports these points: The tumor nonsynonymous mutation count correlated with the number of expanded intratumoral alpha and beta TCRs.

Explained via the paper, the time point label denotes: sample taken at primary tumor resection. These receptors are not linked to any known antigen. The library was built by means of 5' RACE. The run used a NextSeq 500. Clones were called with MiXCR by TCRdb after fastp trimmed the public reads at Q25, and only in-frame beta chains were retained. All rows with the same CDR3 protein become a single entry with the most common DNA and genes. The sample table contains some 9,000 distinct CDR3 sequences; only one count was recorded for approximately 14% of them. The ten top clones hold over 11% of the sample. This sample comprised lung tumor tissue, obtained at surgery. Source of these receptors: a male donor with early-stage non-small cell lung cancer.

This clonotype was counted many times. This rearrangement joins TRBV12-3 or TRBV12-4 to TRBJ1-5, with 9 bases that match TRBD1. CDR3 length: 16 residues. V lost 6 bases to trimming and J lost 1 base; unmatched junction nucleotides: 7. CDR3 amino acids: CASSPTGGRSNQPQHF. CDR3 nucleotide sequence: TGTGCCAGCAGCCCGACAGGGGGTAGGAGCAATCAGCCCCAGCATTTT.

This clonotype was observed many times. The rearrangement joins TRBV7-9 to TRBJ1-4; 9 nucleotides line up with TRBD1. The CDR3 contains 17 residues. Germline-derived CDR1 and CDR2 are SEHNR and FQNEAQ (reference sequence). V gave up 6 bases and J gave up 3 bases; unmatched junction bases: 11. The DNA of the CDR3 is TGTGCCAGCAGAAAGGCCGGACAGGGGCCTTCTAATGAAAAACTGTTTTTT. It translates to CASRKAGQGPSNEKLFF.

This clonotype was recorded at least ten times. The gene calls are TRBV18 and TRBJ2-1; unclear D gene. V shed 3 bases and J shed 15 bases, with 15 bases lying between them. The length of the CDR3 is 12 residues. Germline-derived CDR1 and CDR2 are KGHSH and LQKENI. The CDR3 nucleotides read TGTGCCAGCTCACCTCCCGTCCGGCGGTGGTTCTTC. Translating gives CASSPPVRRWFF.

This clonotype is termed medium-sized (0.01 to 0.1%). The chain joins TRBV2 to TRBJ1-2; D uncertain. This CDR3 region has 11 residues. Looked up from germline, CDR1 is SNHLY and CDR2 is FYNNEI. V lost 4 bases to trimming and J lost 3 bases, with 3 bases between them. CDR3 DNA: TGTGCCAGCAGTGTGGACTATGGCTACACCTTC. This sequence encodes CASSVDYGYTF.

By share, this clonotype ranks as medium-sized (0.01 to 0.1%). The chain couples TRBV29-1 to TRBJ1-1, with D uncertain. V was shortened by 6 bases and J by 6 bases, with 11 bases between the two germline ends. There are 11 residues in the CDR3. CDR1 and CDR2 from the germline V gene are SQVTM and ANQGSEA. CDR3 in amino acids: CSVSPGAEAFF. CDR3 nucleotide sequence: TGCAGCGTATCGCCGGGCGCTGAAGCTTTCTTT.

This clonotype was seen ten or more times. This chain connects TRBV12-5 to TRBJ1-2, with D unresolved. This CDR3 is built from 14 residues. V lost 7 bases and J 2 bases, leaving 14 bases between the germline ends. Germline values: CDR1 LGHNT, CDR2 FRNRAP. The CDR3 here is CASVPGGSNYGYTF. In DNA, the CDR3 is TGTGCTAGTGTTCCCGGCGGCAGCAACTATGGCTACACCTTC.

This clonotype was observed at least ten times. The genes are TRBV12-3 or TRBV12-4 and TRBJ2-7; D possibly corresponds to TRBD1 (5 bases). V lost 6 bases, J lost 4 bases, and 16 bases lay in between. The CDR3 totals 14 residues. CDR3 protein: CASSPGSGWYEQYF. For the CDR3, the DNA is TGTGCCAGCAGCCCCGGGTCAGGGTGGTACGAGCAGTACTTC.

A note on this clonotype: A much larger clone differs from this one at a single base, so this may be a read error. The genes are TRBV29-1 and TRBJ2-3; D gene unclear. The CDR3 covers 11 residues. Germline CDR1 SQVTM, CDR2 ANQGSEA. In DNA form, the CDR3 reads TGCAGCGTTGAAGTAACAGATACGCAGAATTTT. The encoded protein is CSVEVTDTQNF.

The chain is built from TRBV12-3 or TRBV12-4 and TRBJ1-1; D is unclear. The CDR3 contains 14 residues. V lost 1 base and J lost 1, with 7 bases in between. The CDR3 loop reads CASSLVGKNTEAFF. For the CDR3, the DNA is TGTGCCAGCAGTTTAGTCGGGAAGAACACTGAAGCTTTCTTT.

This clonotype was counted at least ten times. The rearrangement links TRBV12-3 or TRBV12-4 to TRBJ2-7, with TRBD2 matching over 7 bases. The V and J ends lost 2 bases and 5 bases, in that order; junction bases with no gene match: 9. The CDR3 consists of 15 residues. The CDR3 bases are TGTGCCAGCAGTTTATCTTCGGGAGGCGCCCACGAGCAGTACTTC. Translation gives CASSLSSGGAHEQYF.

The V and J genes are TRBV4-1 and TRBJ1-2, with TRBD1 identical over 7 bases. The V and J ends lost 1 base and 4 bases, in that order; junction bases with no gene match: 6. Germline CDR1 MGHRA, CDR2 YSYEKL. The CDR3 consists of 15 residues. This CDR3 is CASSQGTGDSYGYTF. CDR3 DNA: TGCGCCAGCAGCCAAGGAACAGGGGACAGCTATGGCTACACCTTC.

This clonotype is categorized as large. V is TRBV27 and J is TRBJ1-1; 7 bases line up with TRBD1. The germline gives CDR1 MNHEY, CDR2 SMNVEV (reference sequence). J gave up 11 bases and V 6 bases, and 12 bases lay outside the gene matches. This CDR3 is 13 amino acids long. The CDR3 DNA sequence: TGTGCCAGCAGCCTAGTGACAGGGAGTTTGGCTTTCTTT. This translates into CASSLVTGSLAFF.

In its sample, this clonotype was seen many times. The chain carries TRBV5-4 and TRBJ2-3; D not certain. CDR3 length: 14 amino acids. The V and J ends lost 3 bases and 1 base respectively, with 9 bases between them. From germline, CDR1 is SGHNT and CDR2 YYREEE (reference sequence). The CDR3 loop reads CASSSGPGTDTQYF. CDR3 DNA sequence: TGTGCCAGCAGCTCAGGACCAGGCACAGATACGCAGTATTTT.

This clonotype was recorded many times. V gene TRBV12-3 or TRBV12-4 combines with J gene TRBJ2-2; 9 bases fit TRBD1. CDR3 length equals 16 residues. V shed 6 bases and J 5 bases; nucleotides not matched to a gene: 10. This CDR3 is CASSETGTGRTGELFF. The CDR3 nucleotides are TGTGCCAGCAGCGAAACCGGGACAGGGCGGACCGGGGAGCTGTTTTTT.

This clonotype was recorded at least ten times. This chain links TRBV19 with TRBJ2-7, with a weak D call TRBD2 (6 bases). Trimming removed 1 base at V and 2 bases at J, with 12 bases between. The CDR3 is 15 amino acids. CDR1 and CDR2 (germline): LNHDA, SQIVND (reference sequence). This CDR3 reads CASSIVGGYTYEQYF. The CDR3 DNA reads TGTGCCAGTAGTATAGTTGGGGGGTACACCTACGAGCAGTACTTC.

This clonotype was picked up many times. The chain recombines TRBV20-1 with TRBJ1-6; D unclear. V was pared by 0 bases and J by 13 bases, with 10 bases between. From germline, CDR1 is DFQATT and CDR2 SNEGSKA (reference sequence). CDR3 length: 12 residues. The CDR3 here is CSARDGSSPLHF. The CDR3, as DNA: TGCAGTGCTAGAGACGGGAGTTCGCCCCTCCACTTT.

This clonotype is medium-sized within its sample. The chain couples TRBV7-9 to TRBJ2-7; D not certain. The CDR3 runs to 12 residues. Germline CDR1 reads SEHNR; CDR2 reads FQNEAQ (reference sequence). The V and J ends lost 1 base and 1 base respectively, with 2 bases between them. CDR3 sequence (DNA): TGTGCCAGCAGCTTAGAATCCTACGAGCAGTACTTC. Amino acids: CASSLESYEQYF.

In this sample, this clonotype turned up many times. V and J are TRBV11-1 and TRBJ1-2; TRBD1 aligns across 8 bases. CDR1 SGHAT and CDR2 FQDESV come from the germline V gene (reference sequence). The CDR3 sequence is 14 residues long. V lost 3 bases and J lost 6; bases outside the gene matches: 6. The DNA of the CDR3 is TGTGCCAGCAGCTTGCAGGGGGCCGGGGATGGCTACACCTTC. It translates to CASSLQGAGDGYTF.

This clonotype has a count of ten or more. This chain joins TRBV2 and TRBJ1-1; TRBD1 might be the D (6 bases). Trimming shortened V by 2 bases and J by 7 bases, and 11 bases separated the two germline ends. The CDR3 totals 13 residues. From germline, CDR1 is SNHLY and CDR2 FYNNEI. The CDR3 coding sequence is TGTGCCAGCAGTGAATCGGGGGCCGGTGAAGCTTTCTTT. This sequence encodes CASSESGAGEAFF.

This clonotype is labeled medium-sized. CDR3 coding DNA: TGTGCCAGCACATTCAACAGGGGGCTGACTGAAGCTTTCTTT. Protein sequence: CASTFNRGLTEAFF. The chain couples TRBV6-6 to TRBJ1-1; 9 bases line up with TRBD1. V trimming: 7 bases; J trimming: 5 bases; junction bases outside the gene matches: 8. The CDR3 spans 14 residues. Germline CDR1 and CDR2: MNHNY and SVGAGI (reference sequence).

In this sample, this clonotype turned up many times. The CDR3 here is CSVDQGAGNTIYF. DNA of the CDR3: TGCAGCGTTGACCAGGGGGCTGGAAACACCATATATTTT. This chain uses TRBV29-1 with TRBJ1-3; 7 bases map to TRBD1. The CDR3 is 13 amino acids. Germline V gene sequence: CDR1 SQVTM, CDR2 ANQGSEA. Unmatched junction bases numbered 1, after V lost 3 bases and J lost 2 bases.

This clonotype ranks as medium-sized (0.01 to 0.1%). V gene TRBV12-3 or TRBV12-4 combines with J gene TRBJ1-1; no clear D. V dropped 8 bases and J dropped 4 bases, with 17 bases sitting between them. This CDR3 is 14 amino acids long. This CDR3 reads CASSSQGSSTEAFF. CDR3 in DNA: TGTGCCAGCTCTTCGCAAGGGAGCAGCACTGAAGCTTTCTTT.

Sample share makes this clonotype medium-sized. The V gene is TRBV7-2, the J gene TRBJ2-5; weak D call: TRBD1 (5 bases). The CDR3 covers 14 residues. The germline gives CDR1 SGHTA, CDR2 FQGNSA. V was cut by 1 base and J by 4 bases, with 10 bases left in between. CDR3 region: CASSLGQGLETQYF. In DNA form, the CDR3 reads TGTGCCAGCAGCTTAGGTCAGGGTTTAGAGACCCAGTACTTC.

This clonotype has at least ten counts. The J gene is TRBJ2-1, the V gene TRBV7-3, with 8 bases identical to TRBD2. The V segment lost 5 bases and the J segment 4 bases; nucleotides outside the gene matches: 7. CDR1 and CDR2 from the germline V gene are SGHTA and FQGTGA. The CDR3 contains 15 residues. CDR3 nucleotides: TGTGCCAGCAGCCGAGCGGGAGCGGGGTACAATGAGCAGTTCTTC. It codes for CASSRAGAGYNEQFF.

This clonotype has ten or more counts. V gene TRBV12-3 or TRBV12-4 combines with J gene TRBJ2-1; 8 nucleotides match TRBD1. The CDR3 spans 14 residues. The trim removed 7 bases at V and 8 bases at J, leaving 10 bases unmatched. The CDR3 nucleotides are TGTGCCAGCACAACCGAGACAGGGGCCCATGAGCAGTTCTTC. Amino acid sequence: CASTTETGAHEQFF.

This clonotype was observed at least ten times. Here the CDR3 DNA reads TGCAGCGTTGTTCCTAGCGGGAGGACAGATACGCAGTATTTT. Protein sequence: CSVVPSGRTDTQYF. The chain carries TRBV29-1 and TRBJ2-3, with 11 bases fitting TRBD2. Losses at the gene ends were 4 bases for V and 3 bases for J; bases not matched to a gene: 3. The CDR3 contains 14 residues. Germline V gene data show CDR1 as SQVTM and CDR2 as ANQGSEA.

This clonotype was seen repeatedly, ten times or more. The gene calls are TRBV10-3 and TRBJ2-3; a weak D match, TRBD1 (8 bases). The germline gives CDR1 ENHRY, CDR2 SYGVKD. The CDR3 sequence is 16 residues long. Trimming shortened V by 7 bases and J by 0 bases, and 17 bases separated the two germline ends. For the CDR3, the DNA is TGTGCCATCACCCCCGGACAGGGAGGGAGCACAGATACGCAGTATTTT. It yields the protein CAITPGQGGSTDTQYF.

This clonotype was counted many times. The chain employs TRBV5-1 and TRBJ2-3; TRBD2 matches at 7 bases. Germline loops: CDR1 SGHRS, CDR2 YFSETQ. The CDR3 consists of 16 residues. Germline trimming cut 4 bases from V and 2 bases from J; bases unmatched to any gene: 10. The CDR3 here is CASSPQPAGDTDTQYF. The DNA of the CDR3 is TGCGCCAGCAGCCCTCAACCCGCGGGGGACACAGATACGCAGTATTTT.

This clonotype was observed at least ten times. The V gene is TRBV6-6, the J gene TRBJ2-1; 12 bases agree with TRBD2. J lost 4 bases, V lost 5 bases, and 3 bases had no gene match. The CDR3 runs 15 residues. In germline, CDR1 is MNHNY, CDR2 SVGAGI (reference sequence). In nucleotides, the CDR3 is TGTGCCAGCAGTCCTGGACTAGCGGGGTACAATGAGCAGTTCTTC. This encodes CASSPGLAGYNEQFF.